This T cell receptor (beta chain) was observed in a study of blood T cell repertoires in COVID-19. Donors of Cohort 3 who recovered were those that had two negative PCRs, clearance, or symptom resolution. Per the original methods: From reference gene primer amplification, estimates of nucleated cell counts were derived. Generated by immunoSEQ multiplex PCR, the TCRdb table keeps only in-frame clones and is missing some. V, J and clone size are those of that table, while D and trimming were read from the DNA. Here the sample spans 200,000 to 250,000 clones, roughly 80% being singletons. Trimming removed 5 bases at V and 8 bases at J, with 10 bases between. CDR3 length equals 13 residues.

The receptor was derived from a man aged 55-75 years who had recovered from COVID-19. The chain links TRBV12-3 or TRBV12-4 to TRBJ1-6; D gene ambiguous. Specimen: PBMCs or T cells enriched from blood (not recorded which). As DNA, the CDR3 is TGTGCCAGCAGTGGTAACATTTATTCACCCCTCCACTTT. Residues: CASSGNIYSPLHF.